A selection of T cell receptor beta chains follows, all from one sample in a study of T cell changes during pregnancy in multiple sclerosis. Profiled with immunoSEQ multiplex PCR; TCRdb holds only in-frame clones, not every one. The sample lists approximately 20,000 clones, approximately 90% occurring once. Sequencing was performed on CD4+ T cells from peripheral blood mononuclear cells, taken in the third trimester of pregnancy. These TCRs come from a female donor with multiple sclerosis, enrolled in a pregnancy study. The CDR3 runs from the conserved cysteine through the conserved F or W. Fields, in order: D gene, CDR3 length, V gene, J gene, clone size, CDR3 protein, CDR3 DNA. A D gene is named only where the DNA matches it firmly. Rows may omit the clone size; those that give it use once, few, many or a size class.

D gene: TRBD1; CDR3 length: 14; V gene: TRBV18; J gene: TRBJ1-1; clone size: NA; CDR3 protein: CASSLRTGNTEAFF; CDR3 DNA: TGTGCCAGCTCGCTACGGACAGGGAACACTGAAGCTTTCTTT
D gene: TRBD2; CDR3 length: 16; V gene: TRBV2; J gene: TRBJ2-1; clone size: once; CDR3 protein: CASSERRGGRWNEQFF; CDR3 DNA: TGTGCCAGCAGTGAACGGCGGGGGGGCCGGTGGAATGAGCAGTTCTTC
D gene: TRBD2; CDR3 length: 19; V gene: TRBV4-1; J gene: TRBJ2-3; clone size: NA; CDR3 protein: CASSQGRLAGGRPTDTQYF; CDR3 DNA: TGCGCCAGCAGCCAAGGGAGGCTAGCGGGGGGCCGCCCCACAGATACGCAGTATTTT
D gene: TRBD2; CDR3 length: 16; V gene: TRBV7-2; J gene: TRBJ2-3; clone size: NA; CDR3 protein: CASSLRLAGAGDTQYF; CDR3 DNA: TGTGCCAGCAGCCTAAGACTAGCTGGGGCGGGGGATACGCAGTATTTT
D gene: TRBD1; CDR3 length: 12; V gene: TRBV29-1; J gene: TRBJ2-5; clone size: few; CDR3 protein: CSVLQGAETQYF; CDR3 DNA: TGCAGCGTGTTACAGGGGGCAGAGACCCAGTACTTC
D gene: TRBD1; CDR3 length: 14; V gene: TRBV6-5; J gene: TRBJ1-1; clone size: NA; CDR3 protein: CASSLQGVGAEAFF; CDR3 DNA: TGTGCCAGCAGTTTACAGGGGGTCGGCGCTGAAGCTTTCTTT
D gene: TRBD2; CDR3 length: 16; V gene: TRBV29-1; J gene: TRBJ2-2; clone size: NA; CDR3 protein: CSVVTSGGPNTGELFF; CDR3 DNA: TGCAGCGTTGTGACTAGCGGGGGACCCAACACCGGGGAGCTGTTTTTT
D gene: NA; CDR3 length: 13; V gene: TRBV5-1; J gene: TRBJ1-1; clone size: NA; CDR3 protein: CASSLNRGSEAFF; CDR3 DNA: TGCGCCAGCAGCTTGAATAGGGGGTCTGAAGCTTTCTTT
D gene: TRBD2; CDR3 length: 15; V gene: TRBV5-1; J gene: TRBJ2-5; clone size: NA; CDR3 protein: CASSLEAGPQETQYF; CDR3 DNA: TGCGCCAGCAGCTTGGAAGCGGGGCCCCAAGAGACCCAGTACTTC
D gene: NA; CDR3 length: 14; V gene: TRBV19; J gene: TRBJ2-1; clone size: NA; CDR3 protein: CASSWQLGYNEQFF; CDR3 DNA: TGTGCCAGTAGTTGGCAACTCGGGTACAATGAGCAGTTCTTC
D gene: NA; CDR3 length: 12; V gene: TRBV7-9; J gene: TRBJ2-7; clone size: NA; CDR3 protein: CASSRDTYEQYF; CDR3 DNA: TGTGCCAGCAGCCGGGACACTTACGAGCAGTACTTC
D gene: TRBD1; CDR3 length: 14; V gene: TRBV5-1; J gene: TRBJ2-3; clone size: NA; CDR3 protein: CASSPDRATDTQYF; CDR3 DNA: TGCGCCAGCAGCCCGGACAGGGCCACAGATACGCAGTATTTT
D gene: NA; CDR3 length: 13; V gene: TRBV5-8; J gene: TRBJ1-1; clone size: NA; CDR3 protein: CASSLQRDTEAFF; CDR3 DNA: TGTGCCAGCAGCTTACAGAGGGACACTGAAGCTTTCTTT
D gene: TRBD2; CDR3 length: 15; V gene: TRBV5-4; J gene: TRBJ2-1; clone size: NA; CDR3 protein: CASSSPSGPYNEQFF; CDR3 DNA: TGTGCCAGCAGCTCGCCTAGCGGCCCCTACAATGAGCAGTTCTTC
D gene: NA; CDR3 length: 22; V gene: TRBV12-5; J gene: TRBJ2-1; clone size: NA; CDR3 protein: CASGLVRDEGGYGEWQMNEQFF; CDR3 DNA: TGTGCTAGTGGTTTGGTACGAGACGAAGGAGGTTACGGGGAATGGCAAATGAATGAGCAGTTCTTC
D gene: NA; CDR3 length: 14; V gene: TRBV30; J gene: TRBJ1-3; clone size: once; CDR3 protein: CAWVTGLSGNTIYF; CDR3 DNA: TGTGCCTGGGTGACAGGCCTCTCTGGAAACACCATATATTTT
D gene: NA; CDR3 length: 13; V gene: TRBV30; J gene: TRBJ1-6; clone size: NA; CDR3 protein: CAWSVVGRAPLHF; CDR3 DNA: TGTGCCTGGAGTGTAGTGGGGAGGGCACCCCTCCACTTT
D gene: NA; CDR3 length: 17; V gene: TRBV21-1; J gene: TRBJ1-1; clone size: once; CDR3 protein: CASSKVGTGGLVAEAFF; CDR3 DNA: TGTGCCAGCAGCAAAGTGGGTACAGGGGGCCTGGTCGCTGAAGCTTTCTTT
D gene: NA; CDR3 length: 15; V gene: TRBV28; J gene: TRBJ2-2; clone size: NA; CDR3 protein: CASSLQGGYTGELFF; CDR3 DNA: TGTGCCAGCAGTCTTCAGGGGGGATACACCGGGGAGCTGTTTTTT
D gene: TRBD1; CDR3 length: 16; V gene: TRBV9; J gene: TRBJ2-7; clone size: NA; CDR3 protein: CASSPPTGRSSYEQYF; CDR3 DNA: TGTGCCAGCAGCCCACCGACAGGGAGAAGCTCCTACGAGCAGTACTTC
D gene: NA; CDR3 length: 15; V gene: TRBV9; J gene: TRBJ1-1; clone size: NA; CDR3 protein: CASSVGGAVNTEAFF; CDR3 DNA: TGTGCCAGCAGCGTAGGTGGGGCCGTGAACACTGAAGCTTTCTTT
D gene: NA; CDR3 length: 15; V gene: TRBV5-1; J gene: TRBJ2-7; clone size: NA; CDR3 protein: CASSFGSASRYEQYF; CDR3 DNA: TGCGCCAGCAGCTTTGGTTCCGCAAGCCGGTACGAGCAGTACTTC
D gene: NA; CDR3 length: 13; V gene: TRBV11-1; J gene: TRBJ1-2; clone size: NA; CDR3 protein: CASSLQGADGYTF; CDR3 DNA: TGTGCCAGCAGCTTACAAGGGGCGGATGGCTACACCTTC
D gene: TRBD1; CDR3 length: 17; V gene: TRBV4-2; J gene: TRBJ1-1; clone size: NA; CDR3 protein: CASSQGLTGGWNTEAFF; CDR3 DNA: TGTGCCAGCAGCCAAGGGTTAACAGGGGGCTGGAACACTGAAGCTTTCTTT
D gene: NA; CDR3 length: 13; V gene: TRBV6-1; J gene: TRBJ2-7; clone size: NA; CDR3 protein: CASSEATAWLQYF; CDR3 DNA: TGTGCCAGCAGTGAAGCGACAGCCTGGTTGCAGTACTTC
D gene: TRBD1; CDR3 length: 15; V gene: TRBV18; J gene: TRBJ1-1; clone size: NA; CDR3 protein: CASSPPTGGNTEAFF; CDR3 DNA: TGTGCCAGCTCACCACCGACAGGGGGGAACACTGAAGCTTTCTTT
D gene: TRBD1; CDR3 length: 15; V gene: TRBV5-5; J gene: TRBJ2-1; clone size: NA; CDR3 protein: CASSPRDRGVDEQFF; CDR3 DNA: TGTGCCAGCAGCCCCCGGGACAGGGGGGTCGATGAGCAGTTCTTC
D gene: NA; CDR3 length: 10; V gene: TRBV29-1; J gene: TRBJ2-1; clone size: NA; CDR3 protein: CSTDSDEQFF; CDR3 DNA: TGCAGCACCGACTCGGATGAGCAGTTCTTC
D gene: NA; CDR3 length: 15; V gene: TRBV5-6; J gene: TRBJ1-6; clone size: NA; CDR3 protein: CASSLRQGSGSPLHF; CDR3 DNA: TGTGCCAGCAGCTTGCGGCAGGGTAGCGGTTCACCCCTCCACTTT
D gene: NA; CDR3 length: 15; V gene: TRBV12-2; J gene: TRBJ1-1; clone size: NA; CDR3 protein: CASRLVPGRFTEAFF; CDR3 DNA: TGTGCAAGTCGCTTAGTCCCGGGGAGGTTCACTGAAGCTTTCTTT
D gene: TRBD2; CDR3 length: 14; V gene: TRBV7-7; J gene: TRBJ2-2; clone size: once; CDR3 protein: CASSLAGHTGELFF; CDR3 DNA: TGTGCTAGCAGCTTAGCGGGGCACACCGGGGAGCTGTTTTTT
D gene: NA; CDR3 length: 15; V gene: TRBV4-1; J gene: TRBJ2-1; clone size: NA; CDR3 protein: CASRPGLAKKNEQFF; CDR3 DNA: TGCGCCAGCAGACCAGGACTGGCAAAAAAAAATGAGCAGTTCTTC
D gene: NA; CDR3 length: 14; V gene: TRBV19; J gene: TRBJ1-2; clone size: NA; CDR3 protein: CASSISRGVYGYTF; CDR3 DNA: TGTGCCAGTAGTATCTCCAGGGGAGTTTATGGCTACACCTTC
D gene: NA; CDR3 length: 18; V gene: TRBV5-8; J gene: TRBJ2-3; clone size: NA; CDR3 protein: CASSLGLEVTAGADTQYF; CDR3 DNA: TGTGCCAGCAGCTTGGGGCTAGAGGTGACCGCCGGGGCAGATACGCAGTATTTT
D gene: NA; CDR3 length: 16; V gene: TRBV27; J gene: TRBJ2-2; clone size: NA; CDR3 protein: CASSRDWSLSELELFF; CDR3 DNA: TGTGCCAGCAGTCGGGATTGGAGCCTCTCAGAATTGGAGCTGTTTTTT
D gene: NA; CDR3 length: 17; V gene: TRBV19; J gene: TRBJ2-6; clone size: NA; CDR3 protein: CASMGARTFSGANVLTF; CDR3 DNA: TGTGCCAGTATGGGAGCCAGAACCTTCTCTGGGGCCAACGTCCTGACTTTC
D gene: NA; CDR3 length: 13; V gene: TRBV29-1; J gene: TRBJ2-7; clone size: few; CDR3 protein: CSVGGGAFGEQYF; CDR3 DNA: TGCAGCGTTGGAGGGGGGGCCTTCGGCGAGCAGTACTTC